This T cell receptor (beta chain) was captured by sequencing in a study of blood T cell repertoires in COVID-19. Turning to the study itself: Samples representing acute and convalescent COVID-19 were sourced from the United States, Italy and Spain. T cells, B-cell-depleted T cells, or PBMCs supplied cDNA or gDNA.

How the authors handled the data: Estimates of nucleated cell counts were drawn from the amplification of reference gene primers. Repertoires were generated with immunoSEQ multiplex PCR, while TCRdb's copy carries only in-frame clones and drops some. V, J and clone size derive from that table, while D and trimming were established from the DNA sequence. Of about 55,000 clones listed, roughly 90% were seen once; the top ten hold around 8.5%. Trimming cost V 3 bases and J 6 bases, with 16 bases left between them. This CDR3 spans 14 amino acids. Germline values: CDR1 SGDLS, CDR2 YYNGEE. The V gene is TRBV9, the J gene TRBJ2-7; TRBD2 is a possible D gene (5 bases). Specimen: peripheral blood. The receptor was derived from a man between 60 and 75 years old with active COVID-19. CDR3 nucleotides: TGTGCCAGCAGCGACCCCCGAGGAGGAATCGAGCAGTACTTC. Residues: CASSDPRGGIEQYF.